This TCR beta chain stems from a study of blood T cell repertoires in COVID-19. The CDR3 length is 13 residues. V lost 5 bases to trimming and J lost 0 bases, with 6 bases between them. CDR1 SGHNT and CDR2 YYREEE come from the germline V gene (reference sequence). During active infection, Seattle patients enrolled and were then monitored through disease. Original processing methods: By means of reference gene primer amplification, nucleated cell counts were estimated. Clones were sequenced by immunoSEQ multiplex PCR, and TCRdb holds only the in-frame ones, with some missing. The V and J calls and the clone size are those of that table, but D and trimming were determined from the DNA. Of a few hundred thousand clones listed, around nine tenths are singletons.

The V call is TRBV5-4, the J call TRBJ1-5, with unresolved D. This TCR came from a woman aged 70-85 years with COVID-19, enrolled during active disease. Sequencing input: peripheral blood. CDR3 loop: CASSSLSNQPQHF. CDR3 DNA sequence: TGTGCCAGCAGTTCACTTAGCAATCAGCCCCAGCATTTT. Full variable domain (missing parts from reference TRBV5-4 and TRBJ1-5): ETGVTQSPTHLIKTRGQQVTLRCSSQSGHNTVSWYQQALGQGPQFIFQYYREEENGRGNFPPRFSGLQFPNYSSELNVNALELDDSALYLCASSSLSNQPQHFGDGTRLSIL.